This T cell receptor (beta chain) was observed in a study of PD-L1 blockade in urothelial cancer (dated by TCRdb to between 2016 and 2019). Broadly, across the study: Therapy was started in about 2014 for all patients, and atezolizumab 1,200 mg was administered intravenously every 3 weeks. Nine patients achieved durable clinical benefit and 15 to 20 did not. Blood samples gave median yields of approximately 130,000 T cells and over 80,000 unique TCRs, along with a median clonality of about 0.084. Somatic, immune and clinical correlates of response to PD-L1 blockade with atezolizumab in urothelial cancer were the focus of an exploratory multi-omic analysis. About 90% of the roughly 29 patients were identified as males with urothelial cancer of bladder origin, and a prior smoking history was reported by 18 of 29 patients. Pretreatment blood TCR-seq was available for about 27 patients, at least one posttreatment blood collection was obtained for approximately 25 patients, and tumor TCR-seq was available for approximately 25 patients. Durable clinical benefit was defined as a progression-free survival longer than 6 months, and TCR features were additionally tested against progression-free survival and overall survival. Patients had an ECOG performance status of 0 or 1 and had received between 0 and 3 prior chemotherapy regimens. Blood samples were analyzed 3 weeks after the start of treatment (second dose) and 6 weeks after the start of treatment. In the same patients who had TCR sequencing, pretreatment tumors also underwent whole exome sequencing and RNA sequencing. Pretreatment tumor samples, along with matched peripheral blood collected serially before and after atezolizumab treatment, underwent TCR sequencing.

What the study reported, not specific to this receptor: Patients with durable benefit showed greater expansion of tumor-associated TCR clones in peripheral blood 3 weeks after starting treatment (n of about 20, p = 0.022). A pretreatment peripheral blood TCR clonality below the median was linked to improved progression-free and overall survival. Small sample size (n ≈ 28) and many exploratory analyses mean the results are intended to be hypothesis-generating.

V and J lose 7 bases and 12 bases, and a span of 16 bases separates them. CDR1 and CDR2, looked up from the germline V gene (reference sequence), are MNHEY and SMNVEV. The CDR3 goes from the cysteine to the phenylalanine over 13 residues. Of the read, only the CDR3 DNA is kept; its 39 bases are in frame from base 1. Each PCR received spiked-in synthetic TCR analog templates so that absolute template abundance could be estimated from read counts. The immunoSEQ assay was used to amplify TCRbeta CDR3 regions from genomic DNA with bias-controlled V and J gene primers. Rearranged TCRbeta segments were sequenced at approximately 20X coverage. As for the authors' bioinformatics: Clustering was used to correct sequencing errors, and CDR3s were annotated against IMGT to assign V, D and J genes. Downstream analyses used only productive TCRbeta rearrangements, leaving out any out-of-frame or stop-codon sequences. Clonality was computed as one minus Shannon entropy normalized by the log of the number of unique productive sequences. Clones differing between time points or between blood and tumor were identified using Fisher's exact test with Benjamini-Hochberg correction, with an adjusted p below 0.01 applied as the threshold. TCRdb retrieved this table from immuneACCESS and kept in-frame rearrangements only. Not all clones are present; in checked studies, unresolved V genes account for under half, and no reason is known for the remainder. The D gene and trimming were derived from the DNA, and the V and J assignments and clone size from that table. For this sample there are about 120,000 clones; around 88% appear just once. About 1.5% of the sample lies in the top ten.

As regards this clone: Its binding antigen is unknown. It has no much larger one-base neighbor in the sample; base qualities were not kept.

The meaning of the sample's time point label: peripheral blood 6 weeks after treatment start. The cohort comprised more than 25 patients with locally advanced or metastatic urothelial carcinoma treated at Memorial Sloan Kettering on a trial protocol. Peripheral blood mononuclear cells were collected pretreatment and during treatment, with between 1 and 8 total time points per patient. The Qiagen DNeasy Blood extraction kit was used to purify genomic DNA from total PBMCs and tumor samples. PBMCs were collected pretreatment and during treatment, and were isolated and stored as previously described. This TCR came from a man between 60 and 75 years old with urothelial cancer. Material: PBMCs, obtained around atezolizumab (anti-PD-L1) treatment. The chain is made from TRBV27 and TRBJ1-6, and the D gene may be TRBD1, 5 bases matching. The CDR3 in this case is CASKGRVKGPLHF. The nucleotide sequence is TGTGCCAGCAAGGGCAGGGTGAAGGGACCCCTCCACTTT.